Below are 10 T cell receptor beta chains sequenced from a single sample in a study of spatial heterogeneity in lung cancer. MiXCR was run by TCRdb on the 5' RACE reads, yielding one entry per CDR3 protein. The table has around 45,000 distinct CDR3 sequences, 20% to 25% seen once; the top ten hold more than 7%. Time point noted: blood at routine non-recurrence follow-up after resection. Material: PBMCs, obtained at follow-up. The receptors come from a female donor with early-stage non-small cell lung cancer.

The chain uses TRBV5-1 and TRBJ1-1; no firm D call. Trimming left V 0 bases short and J 4 bases short, with 7 bases between. The CDR3 contains 13 residues. Germline V gene data show CDR1 as SGHRS and CDR2 as YFSETQ. The DNA for the CDR3 is TGCGCCAGCAGCTTGGCGGGTTTCACTGAAGCTTTCTTT. It is translated as CASSLAGFTEAFF.

This clonotype was counted at least ten times. The V and J genes are TRBV28 and TRBJ1-1, with no clear D. The CDR3 contains 13 residues. CDR1 and CDR2 from the germline V gene are MDHEN and SYDVKM. Trimming pared 6 bases from V and 9 bases from J, leaving 17 bases between. Written as DNA, the CDR3 is TGTGCCAGCAGCCCTCCCCTTCGGGGTAAAGCTTTCTTT. This encodes CASSPPLRGKAFF.

There are a few counts of this clonotype. The chain couples TRBV19 to TRBJ2-5, with TRBD2 matching over 12 bases. CDR1 is LNHDA, CDR2 SQIVND, per germline (reference sequence). This CDR3 spans 17 amino acids. Trimming at V came to 3 bases and at J to 2 bases, leaving 7 bases not matched to a gene. As DNA, the CDR3 is TGTGCCAGTAGTATTGTGTCGACTAGCGGGGGTCAAGAGACCCAGTACTTC. Translated: CASSIVSTSGGQETQYF.

This clonotype was detected ten times or more. V usage is TRBV30 and J usage is TRBJ2-3; D is unresolved. Germline lookup yields CDR1 GTSNPN and CDR2 SVGIG (reference sequence). This CDR3 is 12 amino acids long. V lost 4 bases and J lost 1, with 6 bases in between. This CDR3 reads CAWNPGTDTQYF. In DNA, the CDR3 is TGTGCCTGGAACCCTGGCACAGATACGCAGTATTTT.

Only a few counts were recorded for this clonotype. V usage is TRBV27 and J usage is TRBJ2-1, with 10 bases fitting TRBD1. This CDR3 has 16 residues. Germline values: CDR1 MNHEY, CDR2 SMNVEV (reference sequence). Unmatched junction bases numbered 13, after V lost 5 bases and J lost 9 bases. The CDR3 bases are TGTGCCAGCAGTATTACGGGGGACAGGGGTTCCGGTGAGCAGTTCTTC. It yields the protein CASSITGDRGSGEQFF.

The CDR3 sequence is CAWSKGDGELFF. CDR3 nucleotide sequence: TGTGCCTGGAGTAAGGGGGACGGGGAGCTGTTTTTT. The chain carries TRBV30 and TRBJ2-2, with a weak D call TRBD1 (6 bases). CDR1 is GTSNPN and CDR2 is SVGIG in the germline V gene (reference sequence). CDR3 length: 12 residues. Between the trimmed V and J ends, which lost 2 bases and 7 bases, there was a span of 8 bases.

Ten or more counts support this clonotype. This chain joins TRBV18 and TRBJ1-1; D gene ambiguous. This CDR3 region has 14 residues. Germline lookup yields CDR1 KGHSH and CDR2 LQKENI. The V end lost 2 bases, the J end lost 1 base, and 8 bases lay between the germline ends. CDR3 protein: CASSPSGGNTEAFF. CDR3 sequence (DNA): TGTGCCAGCTCACCATCGGGCGGGAACACTGAAGCTTTCTTT. The whole variable domain, filled in from reference TRBV18 and TRBJ1-1, reads NAGVMQNPRHLVRRRGQEARLRCSPMKGHSHVYWYRQLPEEGLKFMVYLQKENIIDESGMPKERFSAEFPKEGPSILRIQQVVRGDSAAYFCASSPSGGNTEAFFGQGTRLTVV.

This clonotype was seen ten or more times. This rearrangement joins TRBV10-2 to TRBJ1-1, with 7 bases fitting TRBD1. This CDR3 is built from 12 residues. CDR1 is WSHSY and CDR2 is SAAADI in the germline V gene. The V and J ends lost 7 bases and 7 bases, in that order; junction bases with no gene match: 6. DNA for the CDR3: TGCGCCAGCACTAATAGGGGGCTTGAAGCTTTCTTT. The encoded protein is CASTNRGLEAFF.

Ten or more counts support this clonotype. The chain couples TRBV11-2 to TRBJ2-1; TRBD2 agrees at 9 bases. V shed 8 bases and J 6 bases; nucleotides not matched to a gene: 11. Per germline, CDR1 SGHAT and CDR2 FQNNGV. The CDR3 consists of 15 residues. CDR3 sequence (DNA): TGTGCCAGCGGTATAGCGGGAGTGGTACGCAATGAGCAGTTCTTC. This sequence encodes CASGIAGVVRNEQFF.

This chain joins TRBV30 and TRBJ2-4, with TRBD2 identical over 12 bases. The CDR3 length is 14 residues. V shed 2 bases, J shed 7 bases, and the junction held 3 bases outside the gene matches. Germline CDR1 GTSNPN, CDR2 SVGIG (reference sequence). CDR3 sequence: CAWSYTSGRNIQYF. DNA of the CDR3: TGTGCCTGGAGTTATACTAGCGGGAGGAACATTCAGTACTTC.